This TCR beta chain emerged from a study of blood T cell repertoires in COVID-19. Generated by immunoSEQ multiplex PCR, the TCRdb table keeps only in-frame clones and is missing some. Here the sample spans roughly 240,000 clones, around 88% being singletons. This CDR3 contains 15 residues. V lost 0 bases, J lost 4 bases, and 11 bases lay in between. Per the germline V gene, CDR1 is SGDLS and CDR2 is YYNGEE. The chain couples TRBV9 to TRBJ2-1, with D perhaps matching TRBD1 (6 bases). The clonotype comes from an elderly woman with COVID-19, enrolled during active disease. The material sequenced was peripheral blood. The CDR3 loop is CASSVGQGLYNEQFF. The CDR3, as DNA: TGTGCCAGCAGCGTAGGGCAGGGGTTATACAATGAGCAGTTCTTC.